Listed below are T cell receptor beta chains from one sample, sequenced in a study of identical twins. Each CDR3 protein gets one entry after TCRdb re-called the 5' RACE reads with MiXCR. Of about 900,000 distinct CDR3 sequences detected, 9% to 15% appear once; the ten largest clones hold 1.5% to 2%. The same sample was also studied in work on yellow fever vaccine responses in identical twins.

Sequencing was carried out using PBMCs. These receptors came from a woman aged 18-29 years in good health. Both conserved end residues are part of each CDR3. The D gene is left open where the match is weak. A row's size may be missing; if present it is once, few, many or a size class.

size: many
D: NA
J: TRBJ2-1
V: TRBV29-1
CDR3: CSVDGGPHNEQFF
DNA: TGCAGCGTTGACGGGGGGCCCCACAATGAGCAGTTCTTC

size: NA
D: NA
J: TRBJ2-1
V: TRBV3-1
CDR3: CASSPRQDGEQFF
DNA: TGTGCCAGCAGCCCGCGTCAAGATGGTGAGCAGTTCTTC

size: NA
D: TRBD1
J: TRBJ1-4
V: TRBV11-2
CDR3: CASSPRQGDEKLFF
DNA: TGTGCCAGCAGCCCCCGACAGGGGGATGAAAAACTGTTTTTT

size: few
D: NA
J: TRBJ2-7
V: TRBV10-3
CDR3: CAISETSEQYF
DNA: TGTGCCATCAGTGAGACGAGCGAGCAGTACTTC

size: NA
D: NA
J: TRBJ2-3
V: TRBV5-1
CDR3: CASSLYGGTGTDTQYF
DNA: TGCGCCAGCAGCTTATACGGCGGAACGGGGACAGATACGCAGTATTTT

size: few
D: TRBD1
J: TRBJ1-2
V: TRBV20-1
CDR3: CSARVPTGGSYGYTF
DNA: TGCAGTGCTAGGGTCCCAACAGGGGGCTCATATGGCTACACCTTC

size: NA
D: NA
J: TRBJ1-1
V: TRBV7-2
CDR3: CASRPSRGSLEAFF
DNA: TGTGCCAGCAGACCCTCTCGGGGGTCTTTAGAAGCTTTCTTT

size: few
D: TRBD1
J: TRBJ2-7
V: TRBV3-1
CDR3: CASSQPGQSEYF
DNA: TGTGCCAGCAGCCAGCCGGGACAGTCGGAGTACTTC

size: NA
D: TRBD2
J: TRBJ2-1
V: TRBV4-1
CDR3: CASSQDAGRAKNNEQFF
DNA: TGCGCCAGCAGCCAAGATGCCGGGAGGGCTAAGAACAATGAGCAGTTCTTC

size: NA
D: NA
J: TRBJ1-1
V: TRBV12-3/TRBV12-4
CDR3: CASSLQDMNTEAFF
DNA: TGTGCCAGCAGTTTACAGGACATGAACACTGAAGCTTTCTTT

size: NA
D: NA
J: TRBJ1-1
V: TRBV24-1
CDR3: CATKWGHGVNTEAFF
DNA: TGTGCCACCAAGTGGGGACACGGGGTGAACACTGAAGCTTTCTTT

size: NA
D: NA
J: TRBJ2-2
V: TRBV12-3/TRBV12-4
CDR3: CASSFRTVNGELFF
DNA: TGTGCCAGCAGTTTTAGGACAGTCAACGGGGAGCTGTTTTTT

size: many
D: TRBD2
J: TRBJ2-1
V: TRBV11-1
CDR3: CASRPRGGLLYNEQFF
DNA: TGTGCCAGCAGACCTCGGGGGGGGCTTTTGTACAATGAGCAGTTCTTC

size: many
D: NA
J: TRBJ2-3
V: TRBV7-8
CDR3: CASSYPAGASTDTQYF
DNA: TGTGCCAGCAGCTACCCTGCCGGGGCTAGCACAGATACGCAGTATTTT

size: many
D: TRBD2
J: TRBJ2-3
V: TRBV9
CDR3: CASSSRLAGSTDTQYF
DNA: TGTGCCAGCAGCTCCCGACTAGCGGGAAGCACAGATACGCAGTATTTT

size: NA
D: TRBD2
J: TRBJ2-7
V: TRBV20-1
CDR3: CSADRPGGSSYEQYF
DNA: TGCAGTGCTGACCGGCCTGGCGGGAGCTCCTACGAGCAGTACTTC

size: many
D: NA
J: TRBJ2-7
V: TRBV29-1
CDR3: CSGSGSYEQYF
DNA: TGCAGCGGCAGCGGATCCTACGAGCAGTACTTC

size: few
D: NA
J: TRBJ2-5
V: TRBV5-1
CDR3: CASSFWGRGEQETQYF
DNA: TGCGCCAGCAGCTTCTGGGGAAGGGGCGAACAAGAGACCCAGTACTTC

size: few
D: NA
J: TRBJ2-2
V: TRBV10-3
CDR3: CAIGRSVQDTGELFF
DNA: TGTGCCATCGGGCGTTCGGTTCAAGACACCGGGGAGCTGTTTTTT

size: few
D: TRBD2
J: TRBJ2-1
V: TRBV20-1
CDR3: CSATVLASGNNEQFF
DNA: TGCAGTGCTACAGTTTTGGCTAGCGGGAATAATGAGCAGTTCTTC

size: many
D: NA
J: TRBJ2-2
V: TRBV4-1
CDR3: CASSRRSGAGELFF
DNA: TGCGCCAGCAGCAGAAGGAGTGGGGCCGGGGAGCTGTTTTTT

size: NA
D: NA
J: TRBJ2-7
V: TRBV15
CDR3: CATSSFYF
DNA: TGTGCCACCAGCAGTTTTTACTTC

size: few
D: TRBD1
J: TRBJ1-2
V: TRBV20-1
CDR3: CSAPGQGEGYTF
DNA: TGCAGTGCTCCCGGACAGGGTGAGGGCTACACCTTC

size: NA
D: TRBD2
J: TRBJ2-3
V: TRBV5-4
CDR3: CAISPGLAGYDTQYF
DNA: TGTGCCATCAGCCCAGGACTAGCGGGTTACGATACGCAGTATTTT